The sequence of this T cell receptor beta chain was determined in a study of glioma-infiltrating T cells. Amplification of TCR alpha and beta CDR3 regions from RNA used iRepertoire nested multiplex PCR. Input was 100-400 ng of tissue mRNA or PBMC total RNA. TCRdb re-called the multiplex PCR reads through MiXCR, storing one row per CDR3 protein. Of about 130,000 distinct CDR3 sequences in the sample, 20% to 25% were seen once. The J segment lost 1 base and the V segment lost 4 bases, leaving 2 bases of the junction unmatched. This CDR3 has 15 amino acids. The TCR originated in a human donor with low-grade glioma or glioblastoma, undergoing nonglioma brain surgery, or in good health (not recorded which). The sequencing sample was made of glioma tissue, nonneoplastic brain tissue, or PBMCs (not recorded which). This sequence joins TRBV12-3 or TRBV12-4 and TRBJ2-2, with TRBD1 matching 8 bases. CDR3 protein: CASSSGTGNTGELFF. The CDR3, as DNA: TGTGCCAGCAGTTCCGGGACAGGGAACACCGGGGAGCTGTTTTTT.